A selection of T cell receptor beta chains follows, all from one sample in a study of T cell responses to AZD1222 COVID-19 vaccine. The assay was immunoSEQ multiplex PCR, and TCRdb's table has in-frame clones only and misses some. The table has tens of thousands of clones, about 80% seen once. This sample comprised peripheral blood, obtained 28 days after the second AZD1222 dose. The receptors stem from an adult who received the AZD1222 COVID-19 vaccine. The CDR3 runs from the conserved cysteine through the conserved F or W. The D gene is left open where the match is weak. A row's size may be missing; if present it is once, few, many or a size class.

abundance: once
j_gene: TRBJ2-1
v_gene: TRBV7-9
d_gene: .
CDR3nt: TGTGCCAGCAGCTCTCTATACAATGAGCAGTTCTTC
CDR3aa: CASSSLYNEQFF

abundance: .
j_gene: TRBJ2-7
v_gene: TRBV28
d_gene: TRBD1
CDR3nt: TGTGCCAGCTTCTCTGGGACAGGGGGACGCGGCGAGCAGTACTTC
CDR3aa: CASFSGTGGRGEQYF

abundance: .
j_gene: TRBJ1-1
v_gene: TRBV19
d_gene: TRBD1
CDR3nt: TGTGCCAGTAGTTCGTCCCGGGACAGGGATTTGAACACTGAAGCTTTCTTT
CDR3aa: CASSSSRDRDLNTEAFF

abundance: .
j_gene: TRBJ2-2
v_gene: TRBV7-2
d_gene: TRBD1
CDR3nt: TGTGCCAGCAGTAGACAGGGAGTCTCCTCCGGGGAGCTGTTTTTT
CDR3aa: CASSRQGVSSGELFF

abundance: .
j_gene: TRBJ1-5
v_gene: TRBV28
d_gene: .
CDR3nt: TGTGCCAGCACTGGGGGGACTAGCAATCAGCCCCAGCATTTT
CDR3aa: CASTGGTSNQPQHF

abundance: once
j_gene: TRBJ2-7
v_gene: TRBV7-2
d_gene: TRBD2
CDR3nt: TGTGCCAGCAGCTTTGTAGCGGGAGGATCGTACGAGCAGTACTTC
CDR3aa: CASSFVAGGSYEQYF

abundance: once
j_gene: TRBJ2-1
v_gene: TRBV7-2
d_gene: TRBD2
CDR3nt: TGTGCCAGCAGCCCCCCTAGCGGGGGGAATGAGCAGTTCTTC
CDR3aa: CASSPPSGGNEQFF

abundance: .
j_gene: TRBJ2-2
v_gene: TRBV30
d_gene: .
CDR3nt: TGTGCCTGGGGGACATCCCTCACCGGGGAGCTGTTTTTT
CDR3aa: CAWGTSLTGELFF

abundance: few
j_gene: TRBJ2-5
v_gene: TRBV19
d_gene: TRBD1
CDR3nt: TGTGCCAGTAGCCTTCCGGGACAGGGTTTTACAACCCAGTACTTC
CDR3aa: CASSLPGQGFTTQYF

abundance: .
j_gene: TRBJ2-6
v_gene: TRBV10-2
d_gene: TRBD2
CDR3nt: TGCGCCAGCAGTGAGAGTCGGGACTACTCTGGGGCCAACGTCCTGACTTTC
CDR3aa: CASSESRDYSGANVLTF

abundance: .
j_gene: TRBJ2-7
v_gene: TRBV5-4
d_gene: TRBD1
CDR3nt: TGTGCCAGCAGAGCGGACAGGGTGAGCTCCTACGAGCAGTACTTC
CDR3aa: CASRADRVSSYEQYF

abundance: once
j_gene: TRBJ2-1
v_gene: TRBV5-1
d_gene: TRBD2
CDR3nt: TGCGCCAGCAGCTTGTTGCGGGGGGGCCGGGATGAGCAGTTCTTC
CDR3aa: CASSLLRGGRDEQFF

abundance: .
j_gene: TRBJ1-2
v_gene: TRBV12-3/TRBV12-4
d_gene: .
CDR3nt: TGTGCCAGCATGGGAGGGGGGATCTATGGCTACACCTTC
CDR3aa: CASMGGGIYGYTF

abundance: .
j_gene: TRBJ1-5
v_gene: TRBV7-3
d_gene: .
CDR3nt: TGTGCCAGCAGCTTTGGGGGACAAGTGAATCAGCCCCAGCATTTT
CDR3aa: CASSFGGQVNQPQHF

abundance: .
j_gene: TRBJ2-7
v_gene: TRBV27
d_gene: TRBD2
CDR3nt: TGTGCCAGCAGTTCCCGGCGGGAGGTTGGCGAGCAGTACTTC
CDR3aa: CASSSRREVGEQYF

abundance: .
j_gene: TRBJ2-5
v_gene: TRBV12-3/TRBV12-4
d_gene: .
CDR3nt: TGTGCCAGCAATGGGGCGATACAAGAGACCCAGTACTTC
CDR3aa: CASNGAIQETQYF

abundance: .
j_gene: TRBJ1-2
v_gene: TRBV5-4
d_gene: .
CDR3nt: TGTGCCAGCAGCGGCGAAAGGAATAACTATGGCTACACCTTC
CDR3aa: CASSGERNNYGYTF

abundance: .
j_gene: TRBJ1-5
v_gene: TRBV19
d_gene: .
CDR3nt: TGTGCCAGTAGTATAGATCTTCATCAGCCCCAGCATTTT
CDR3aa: CASSIDLHQPQHF